These 21 T cell receptor beta chains came from one sample sequenced in a study of T cells in Graves' hyperthyroidism and ophthalmopathy. There were TCR beta CDR3 regions amplified from RNA transcripts. RT-PCR in the first round (using the HTBI primer set) targeted the TCR CDR3. Each CDR3 protein is one row after TCRdb ran MiXCR on the multiplex PCR reads. The data hold roughly 740,000 distinct CDR3 sequences, with around 17% observed a single time. The material sequenced was blood. These receptors all come from a young man with Graves' hyperthyroidism.

The chain carries TRBV12-3 or TRBV12-4 and TRBJ1-2; D unresolved. The V and J ends lost 3 bases and 8 bases respectively, with 13 bases between them. The CDR3 runs to 13 residues. The CDR3 nucleotides read TGTGCCAGCAGTTTTCAGTATACGAGGGGCTACACCTTC. Protein sequence: CASSFQYTRGYTF.

This clonotype was seen many times. The chain combines TRBV7-9 with TRBJ1-4; 10 nucleotides line up with TRBD1. J gave up 7 bases and V 5 bases, and 10 bases lay outside the gene matches. CDR1 and CDR2 (germline): SEHNR, FQNEAQ (reference sequence). The CDR3 sequence is 16 residues long. CDR3 nucleotides: TGTGCCAGCAGCACCCGACAGGGGGCGCGTCGTGAAAAACTGTTTTTT. As protein: CASSTRQGARREKLFF.

This clonotype was recorded at least ten times. V is TRBV20-1 and J is TRBJ1-2; 10 nucleotides align to TRBD1. The trim removed 0 bases at V and 4 bases at J, leaving 8 bases unmatched. The CDR3 is 16 amino acids. The V gene's germline CDR1 is DFQATT and CDR2 SNEGSKA (reference sequence). The chain's CDR3 is CSARDTHRDRGYGYTF. CDR3 sequence (DNA): TGCAGTGCTAGAGACACTCACCGGGACAGGGGCTATGGCTACACCTTC.

The V call is TRBV4-1, the J call TRBJ1-2; possible D gene TRBD1, 6 bases. V was shortened by 5 bases and J by 4 bases, with 17 bases between the two germline ends. CDR3 length: 15 residues. CDR1 MGHRA and CDR2 YSYEKL come from the germline V gene. The CDR3 coding sequence is TGCGCCAGCAGCTCCCCCAGGGGCTCACTCTATGGCTACACCTTC. Its protein is CASSSPRGSLYGYTF.

This clonotype was seen more than once but under ten times. The chain links TRBV9 to TRBJ1-2, with D unresolved. Trimming took 2 bases from V and 4 from J, leaving 12 bases between them. The CDR3 has 14 residues. CDR1 is SGDLS and CDR2 is YYNGEE in the germline V gene. This CDR3 is CASSVQTEAYGYTF. The CDR3 nucleotides are TGTGCCAGCAGCGTCCAGACCGAGGCCTATGGCTACACCTTC.

Many counts were recorded for this clonotype. This chain joins TRBV20-1 and TRBJ2-3, with 7 bases fitting TRBD2. The V segment lost 1 base and the J segment 4 bases; nucleotides outside the gene matches: 8. The CDR3 extends over 15 amino acids. Germline-derived CDR1 and CDR2 are DFQATT and SNEGSKA (reference sequence). The CDR3 nucleotides read TGCAGTGCTAGAGGGGGGGGGACCATGTCAGATACGCAGTATTTT. Translated, it gives CSARGGGTMSDTQYF.

This clonotype occurred many times. The J gene is TRBJ1-6, the V gene TRBV12-3 or TRBV12-4; 8 positions match TRBD1. J gave up 7 bases and V 6 bases, and 11 bases lay outside the gene matches. This CDR3 is 16 amino acids long. CDR3 loop: CASRKAVTGENSPLHF. The CDR3 region has the DNA TGTGCCAGCAGAAAAGCTGTGACAGGGGAAAATTCACCCCTCCACTTT.

This clonotype was seen repeatedly, ten times or more. The rearrangement links TRBV6-2 or TRBV6-3 to TRBJ1-2, with D tentatively TRBD1 (6 bases). Germline assignment: CDR1 MNHEY and CDR2 SVGEGT. The CDR3 runs to 15 residues. Between the trimmed V and J ends, which lost 6 bases and 3 bases, there was a span of 17 bases. CDR3 residues: CASSPFGGEDYGYTF. The CDR3 DNA reads TGTGCCAGCAGCCCCTTCGGGGGCGAGGACTATGGCTACACCTTC.

This clonotype was recorded many times. The rearrangement links TRBV28 to TRBJ2-3, with 7 bases matching TRBD2. The CDR3 totals 15 residues. CDR1 and CDR2 from the germline V gene are MDHEN and SYDVKM. V shed 5 bases and J 2 bases; nucleotides not matched to a gene: 7. The CDR3 region is CASSLGEGPTDTQYF. CDR3 nucleotides: TGTGCCAGCAGTCTAGGGGAGGGGCCCACAGATACGCAGTATTTT.

The rearrangement links TRBV28 to TRBJ2-3; D might be TRBD1 or TRBD2, each matching 5 bases. The length of the CDR3 is 15 residues. The germline V and J ends were trimmed by 7 bases and 1 base, with 15 bases remaining between them. The germline CDR1 and CDR2 sequences are MDHEN and SYDVKM. In nucleotides, the CDR3 is TGTGCCAGCACCCTGTGGGACGGGGGCACAGATACGCAGTATTTT. Its protein is CASTLWDGGTDTQYF.

This clonotype was seen repeatedly, ten times or more. The rearrangement links TRBV20-1 to TRBJ2-1; 7 nucleotides match TRBD2. CDR3 size: 14 residues. Germline CDR1 is DFQATT and CDR2 is SNEGSKA (reference sequence). The V gene end was trimmed by 0 bases and the J gene end by 5 bases; junction bases not matched to a gene: 4. CDR3 region: CSARDQTSDNEQFF. The CDR3 DNA sequence: TGCAGTGCTAGAGATCAAACTAGCGACAATGAGCAGTTCTTC.

This clonotype was counted a single time. The rearrangement joins TRBV5-1 to TRBJ1-2; no definite D call. V lost 0 bases and J 8 bases, leaving 11 bases between the germline ends. The CDR3 length is 13 residues. The germline V gene encodes CDR1 SGHRS and CDR2 YFSETQ. CDR3 region: CASSLENFQGYTF. The CDR3 region has the DNA TGCGCCAGCAGCTTGGAAAATTTCCAGGGCTACACCTTC. The full variable domain, in which reference TRBV5-1 and TRBJ1-2 provide the parts outside the CDR3, is KAGVTQTPRYLIKTRGQQVTLSCSPISGHRSVSWYQQTPGQGLQFLFEYFSETQRNKGNFPGRFSGRQFSNSRSEMNVSTLELGDSALYLCASSLENFQGYTFGSGTRLTVV.

This clonotype was seen more than once but under ten times. V is TRBV4-1 and J is TRBJ1-1; D is perhaps TRBD1 (6 bases). Germline CDR1 is MGHRA and CDR2 is YSYEKL. The length of the CDR3 is 14 residues. V was shortened by 1 base and J by 7 bases, with 13 bases between the two germline ends. The CDR3 DNA follows: TGCGCCAGCAGCCAAGCCGGGACAAATCATGAAGCTTTCTTT. Residues: CASSQAGTNHEAFF.

This clonotype showed up just a few times. The chain joins TRBV29-1 to TRBJ2-7, with 9 bases that match TRBD1. Germline-derived CDR1 and CDR2 are SQVTM and ANQGSEA. After removal of 7 bases from V and 7 bases from J, the junction contained 8 bases not matched to a gene. This CDR3 has 12 amino acids. The CDR3, as DNA: TGCAGCGGGAGGGGACAGGGCGGAGAGCAGTACTTC. Translated: CSGRGQGGEQYF.

This clonotype was observed at least ten times. The rearrangement uses TRBV11-1 and TRBJ2-5; the D is unclear. V lost 5 bases, J lost 1 base, and 8 bases lay in between. This CDR3 spans 13 amino acids. Germline CDR1 reads SGHAT; CDR2 reads FQDESV (reference sequence). The CDR3 here is CASSPRPQETQYF. CDR3 sequence (DNA): TGTGCCAGCAGCCCGAGACCCCAAGAGACCCAGTACTTC.

This sequence joins TRBV10-2 and TRBJ2-1; TRBD2 is a possible D gene (6 bases). The last part of the DNA fits TRBJ2-7 better; the J call may be wrong. The CDR3 covers 16 residues. Germline V gene lookup returns CDR1 WSHSY and CDR2 SAAADI. CDR3 DNA: TGCGCCAGCAGTGGGTGGGGGGAGGAAACCTACAATGAGCAGTACTTC. As protein: CASSGWGEETYNEQYF.

This clonotype was seen only a few times. The chain couples TRBV28 to TRBJ2-1, with 7 bases matching TRBD1. This CDR3 has 14 residues. Germline V gene lookup returns CDR1 MDHEN and CDR2 SYDVKM. V was clipped by 7 bases and J by 6 bases; unmatched bases: 9. DNA of the CDR3: TGTGCCAGCAACCAGCGCAGGGGGTCCAATGAGCAGTTCTTC. Translation: CASNQRRGSNEQFF. The variable domain in full, completed from reference TRBV28 and TRBJ2-1, reads DVKVTQSSRYLVKRTGEKVFLECVQDMDHENMFWYRQDPGLGLRLIYFSYDVKMKEKGDIPEGYSVSREKKERFSLILESASTNQTSMYLCASNQRRGSNEQFFGPGTRLTVL.

CDR3 amino acids: CASSYGLASNEQFF. The CDR3 region has the DNA TGTGCCAGCAGTTACGGACTAGCCTCCAATGAGCAGTTCTTC. The chain links TRBV6-6 to TRBJ2-1; TRBD2 matches 8 bases. The germline V gene encodes CDR1 MNHNY and CDR2 SVGAGI (reference sequence). This CDR3 comprises 14 residues. The trim removed 2 bases at V and 6 bases at J, leaving 3 bases unmatched.

This clonotype showed up many times. The rearrangement uses TRBV2 and TRBJ2-3, with 10 bases fitting TRBD2. Per germline, CDR1 SNHLY and CDR2 FYNNEI. This CDR3 has 16 residues. V trimming: 4 bases; J trimming: 1 base; junction bases outside the gene matches: 5. In DNA, the CDR3 is TGTGCCAGCAGTGGGCCAACTAGCGGGGGCACAGATACGCAGTATTTT. The encoded protein is CASSGPTSGGTDTQYF.

This clonotype was found many times. V and J are TRBV12-3 or TRBV12-4 and TRBJ1-2; D possibly corresponds to TRBD1 (5 bases). Trimming removed 4 bases from V and 10 bases from J, with 16 bases in between. The CDR3 is 13 residues long. Here the CDR3 DNA reads TGTGCCAGCAGTTCCGCGGGGGGGATCGACTACACCTTC. Translated: CASSSAGGIDYTF.

This clonotype was seen many times. This chain connects TRBV7-9 to TRBJ2-7; the D gene is possibly TRBD2 (5 bases). The V gene lost 6 bases and the J gene lost 0 bases, with 12 bases spanning the gap. The CDR3 is made up of 14 amino acids. Germline values: CDR1 SEHNR, CDR2 FQNEAQ (reference sequence). The CDR3 DNA follows: TGTGCCAGCAGTTCCCCGGGAAGCTCCTACGAGCAGTACTTC. It translates to CASSSPGSSYEQYF.